The rows below give T cell receptor beta chains drawn from one sample of a study of blood T cell repertoires in COVID-19. The method was immunoSEQ multiplex PCR; TCRdb's version includes in-frame clones alone and lacks a portion of them. The top ten clones hold roughly 10% of a sample with under 250,000 clones, approximately 82% of them seen once. The sequenced sample was peripheral blood. These receptors were taken from a man aged 45-65 years with active or convalescent COVID-19. Each CDR3 is given with its conserved first and last residue. Each record gives: CDR3 length, V gene, D gene, J gene, clone size, CDR3 protein, CDR3 DNA. A D gene is named only where the DNA matches it firmly. Clone sizes are given selectively: once, few, many, or a class where the clone is expanded.

>14|TRBV4-1|.|TRBJ1-5|.
CASSQAGGNQPQHF
TGCGCCAGCAGCCAAGCAGGGGGCAATCAGCCCCAGCATTTT
>16|TRBV24-1|TRBD1|TRBJ1-1|.
CATSDSSGQGNTEAFF
TGTGCCACCAGTGATTCGTCGGGACAGGGGAACACTGAAGCTTTCTTT
>13|TRBV5-1|.|TRBJ1-2|.
CASSPQGGYGYTF
TGCGCCAGCAGCCCACAGGGTGGGTATGGCTACACCTTC
>16|TRBV19|TRBD1|TRBJ1-5|.
CASSSTGQGGNQPQHF
TGTGCCAGTAGTTCCACGGGACAGGGAGGCAATCAGCCCCAGCATTTT
>16|TRBV4-3|.|TRBJ2-2|.
CASSQVGGDSTGELFF
TGCGCCAGCAGCCAAGTAGGCGGGGATTCGACCGGGGAGCTGTTTTTT
>17|TRBV18|.|TRBJ2-7|.
CASSPPWGRESSYEQYF
TGTGCCAGCTCACCACCATGGGGGCGGGAGAGCTCCTACGAGCAGTACTTC
>13|TRBV21-1|.|TRBJ1-2|few
CASGTILSGGYTF
TGTGCCAGCGGGACAATTCTATCAGGTGGCTACACCTTC
>14|TRBV11-2|TRBD1|TRBJ2-7|.
CASRTGTGHYEQYF
TGTGCCAGCAGGACCGGGACAGGGCACTACGAGCAGTACTTC
>16|TRBV5-5|TRBD1|TRBJ1-2|once
CASSPGGPGGYYGYTF
TGTGCCAGCAGCCCAGGGGGGCCAGGGGGCTACTATGGCTACACCTTC
>13|TRBV7-9|.|TRBJ1-2|once
CASTLPPGMGYTF
TGTGCCAGCACCCTACCCCCGGGGATGGGCTACACCTTC
>14|TRBV5-5|TRBD1|TRBJ2-7|.
CASSFGTGGYEQYF
TGTGCCAGCAGCTTCGGGACAGGGGGCTACGAGCAGTACTTC
>14|TRBV13|.|TRBJ2-4|once
CASSSPPGSGIQYF
TGTGCCAGCAGTTCTCCTCCCGGGTCGGGCATTCAGTACTTC
>16|TRBV19|TRBD2|TRBJ2-7|.
CASSIEWVAGVHEQYF
TGTGCCAGTAGTATAGAGTGGGTAGCGGGAGTTCACGAGCAGTACTTC
>16|TRBV14|.|TRBJ1-2|.
CASSQDWAGANYGYTF
TGTGCCAGCAGCCAAGATTGGGCAGGGGCGAACTATGGCTACACCTTC
>16|TRBV27|TRBD2|TRBJ2-7|.
CASSRTSGRARYEQYF
TGTGCCAGCAGCAGGACTAGCGGGAGGGCACGCTACGAGCAGTACTTC
>15|TRBV27|.|TRBJ1-2|few
CASNNPGAWDYGYTF
TGTGCCAGCAACAACCCAGGGGCTTGGGACTATGGCTACACCTTC
>13|TRBV19|TRBD1|TRBJ2-7|.
CASGQGISYEQYF
TGTGCCAGCGGACAGGGTATCTCCTACGAGCAGTACTTC
>13|TRBV18|.|TRBJ2-1|.
CASSTDGYNEQFF
TGTGCCAGCTCAACAGACGGATACAATGAGCAGTTCTTC
>12|TRBV6-6|.|TRBJ2-5|.
CASSYGGETQYF
TGTGCCAGCAGTTACGGGGGGGAGACCCAGTACTTC
>13|TRBV24-1|.|TRBJ1-4|.
CATSDPGDEKLFF
TGTGCCACCAGTGACCCAGGGGATGAAAAACTGTTTTTT
>16|TRBV5-4|.|TRBJ1-5|.
CASISAGVDSNQPQHF
TGTGCCAGCATTTCAGCGGGAGTCGATAGCAATCAGCCCCAGCATTTT
>12|TRBV28|.|TRBJ1-2|.
CASSSRGYGYTF
TGTGCCAGCAGTTCCAGGGGCTATGGCTACACCTTC
>15|TRBV11-2|.|TRBJ2-1|.
CASTLVGGGNNEQFF
TGTGCCAGCACCTTGGTTGGGGGGGGCAATAATGAGCAGTTCTTC
>22|TRBV27|TRBD1|TRBJ2-3|.
CASSRSKVSPGQGINVTDTQYF
TGTGCCAGCAGCCGGAGTAAAGTCTCACCGGGACAGGGGATAAACGTGACAGATACGCAGTATTTT
>17|TRBV6-2/TRBV6-3|.|TRBJ2-1|.
CASSYSVHSSSYNEQFF
TGTGCCAGCAGTTACTCGGTCCACTCTAGCTCCTACAATGAGCAGTTCTTC
>15|TRBV3-1/TRBV3-2|TRBD1|TRBJ2-1|.
CASSQPGTGYNEQFF
TGTGCCAGCAGCCAACCCGGGACAGGGTACAATGAGCAGTTCTTC
>17|TRBV5-5|TRBD2|TRBJ2-1|once
CASSPGLADFSYNEQFF
TGTGCCAGCAGCCCGGGACTAGCGGACTTCTCCTACAATGAGCAGTTCTTC
>20|TRBV19|TRBD1|TRBJ1-5|.
CASSRRDRGISPDSNQPQHF
TGTGCTAGTAGTCGACGGGACAGGGGGATTAGTCCAGATAGCAATCAGCCCCAGCATTTT
>16|TRBV3-1/TRBV3-2|.|TRBJ1-1|.
CASSQESGGGNTEAFF
TGTGCCAGCAGCCAAGAATCGGGGGGCGGGAACACTGAAGCTTTCTTT
>15|TRBV30|.|TRBJ2-1|.
CAWSIGTGTPDEQFF
TGTGCCTGGAGTATTGGGACTGGCACCCCCGATGAGCAGTTCTTC
>15|TRBV4-3|.|TRBJ1-6|.
CASSQVQGTGGPLHF
TGCGCCAGCAGCCAAGTTCAGGGAACGGGTGGGCCCCTCCACTTT
>13|TRBV27|.|TRBJ2-5|.
CASSSGAQETQYF
TGTGCCAGCAGTTCAGGGGCGCAAGAGACCCAGTACTTC
>13|TRBV6-6|TRBD1|TRBJ1-1|.
CASEDRTNTEAFF
TGTGCCAGCGAGGACAGGACCAACACTGAAGCTTTCTTT
>13|TRBV7-3|.|TRBJ2-3|.
CASSFDRGHTQYF
TGTGCCAGCAGCTTTGACAGAGGACATACGCAGTATTTT
>14|TRBV19|TRBD1|TRBJ1-1|.
CASSIRRTGVEAFF
TGTGCCAGTAGTATTCGACGGACAGGGGTGGAAGCTTTCTTT
>15|TRBV4-3|.|TRBJ2-3|.
CASSQDRVSSVTQYF
TGCGCCAGCAGCCAAGATAGGGTCAGTAGCGTTACGCAGTATTTT
>17|TRBV28|TRBD2|TRBJ2-3|.
CASSLTSGGTSTDTQYF
TGTGCCAGCAGCCTGACTAGCGGGGGGACTAGCACAGATACGCAGTATTTT
>14|TRBV7-2|.|TRBJ2-5|.
CASGGGGNWETQYF
TGTGCCAGTGGGGGAGGGGGGAACTGGGAGACCCAGTACTTC
>15|TRBV2|TRBD1|TRBJ1-4|.
CASSTTGGSNEKLFF
TGTGCCAGCAGTACTACAGGGGGGAGTAATGAAAAACTGTTTTTT
>15|TRBV5-1|.|TRBJ2-3|.
CASSLSDWSTDTQYF
TGCGCCAGCAGCTTGTCCGACTGGAGCACAGATACGCAGTATTTT
>14|TRBV11-2|TRBD1|TRBJ2-2|.
CASSIGQATGELFF
TGTGCCAGCAGCATCGGACAGGCCACCGGGGAGCTGTTTTTT
>14|TRBV5-1|TRBD2|TRBJ2-1|.
CAGSPGGLRNEQFF
TGCGCCGGATCCCCGGGGGGGCTCAGAAATGAGCAGTTCTTC
>16|TRBV5-4|.|TRBJ1-1|.
CASSLNQGGANTEAFF
TGTGCCAGCAGCCTCAATCAGGGTGGTGCGAACACTGAAGCTTTCTTT
>16|TRBV7-9|TRBD2|TRBJ2-2|.
CASSLVPSGIFWELFF
TGTGCCAGCAGCTTAGTGCCTAGCGGGATCTTTTGGGAGCTGTTTTTT
>14|TRBV7-8|.|TRBJ1-2|.
CASSPLDLYYGYTF
TGTGCCAGCAGCCCTCTGGACTTATACTATGGCTACACCTTC
>15|TRBV3-1/TRBV3-2|.|TRBJ1-2|.
CASSQRFLGGYGYTF
TGTGCCAGCAGCCAAAGATTTCTGGGAGGTTATGGCTACACCTTC
>14|TRBV5-1|TRBD1|TRBJ1-4|.
CASSLGQGHEKLFF
TGCGCCAGCAGCCTCGGACAGGGCCATGAAAAACTGTTTTTT
>15|TRBV11-2|.|TRBJ1-4|.
CASSPGTVLNEKLFF
TGTGCCAGCAGCCCGGGGACTGTACTTAATGAAAAACTGTTTTTT
>15|TRBV19|TRBD1|TRBJ1-5|.
CASSIRDRANQPQHF
TGTGCCAGTAGTATAAGAGACAGGGCTAATCAGCCCCAGCATTTT
>16|TRBV15|.|TRBJ2-1|.
CATSRDLGALPNEQFF
TGTGCCACCAGCAGAGATCTGGGAGCCCTACCTAATGAGCAGTTCTTC
>12|TRBV2|.|TRBJ1-2|.
CASSNQNYGYTF
TGTGCCAGCAGTAACCAGAACTATGGCTACACCTTC
>17|TRBV7-2|.|TRBJ2-1|.
CASSPLLSPRKDNEQFF
TGTGCCAGCAGCCCTCTTTTGAGTCCCCGTAAAGACAATGAGCAGTTCTTC
>13|TRBV28|TRBD1|TRBJ1-1|.
CASTPGTGTEAFF
TGTGCCAGCACCCCCGGGACAGGGACTGAAGCTTTCTTT
>12|TRBV28|.|TRBJ1-2|.
CASTEIGLGYTF
TGTGCCAGCACCGAGATCGGGTTGGGCTACACCTTC